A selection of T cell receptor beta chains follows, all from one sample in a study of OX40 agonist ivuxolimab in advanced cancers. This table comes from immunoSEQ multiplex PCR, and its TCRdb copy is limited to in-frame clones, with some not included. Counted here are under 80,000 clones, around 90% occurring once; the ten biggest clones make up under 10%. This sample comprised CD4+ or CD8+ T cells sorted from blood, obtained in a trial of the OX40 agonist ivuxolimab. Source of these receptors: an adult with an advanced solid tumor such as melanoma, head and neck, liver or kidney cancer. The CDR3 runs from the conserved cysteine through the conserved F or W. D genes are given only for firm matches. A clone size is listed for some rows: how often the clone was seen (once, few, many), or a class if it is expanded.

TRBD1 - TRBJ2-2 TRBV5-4 CASSSGQGAFSGELFF TGTGCCAGCAGCTCAGGACAGGGGGCATTCTCCGGGGAGCTGTTTTTT
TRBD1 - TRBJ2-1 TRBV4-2 CASSQATGGLSSYNEQFF TGTGCCAGCAGCCAAGCGACAGGGGGACTAAGCTCCTACAATGAGCAGTTCTTC
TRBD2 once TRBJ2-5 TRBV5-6 CASSFLLAGGTEYF TGTGCCAGCAGCTTCCTACTAGCGGGGGGGACAGAGTACTTC
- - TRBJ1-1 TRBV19 CASSISQGKTEAFF TGTGCCAGTAGTATCTCCCAGGGGAAAACTGAAGCTTTCTTT
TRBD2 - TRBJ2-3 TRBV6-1 CASSSGGETDTQYF TGTGCCAGCAGCAGCGGGGGGGAAACAGATACGCAGTATTTT
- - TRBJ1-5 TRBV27 CASSWGVDNQPQHF TGTGCCAGCAGTTGGGGGGTGGACAATCAGCCCCAGCATTTT
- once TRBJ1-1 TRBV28 CASSLRWGGTEAFF TGTGCCAGCAGTTTAAGGTGGGGTGGGACTGAAGCTTTCTTT
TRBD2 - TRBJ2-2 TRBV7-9 CASSPRLAGDTGELFF TGTGCCAGCAGCCCCCGACTAGCGGGGGACACCGGGGAGCTGTTTTTT
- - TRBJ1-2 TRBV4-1 CASSQENWRDGYTF TGCGCCAGCAGCCAAGAAAATTGGAGGGACGGCTACACCTTC
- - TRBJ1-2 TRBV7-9 CASSFPSGQDRRPNYGYTF TGTGCCAGCAGCTTCCCCTCCGGTCAGGACAGACGCCCTAACTATGGCTACACCTTC
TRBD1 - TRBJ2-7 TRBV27 CASRGQGLYEQYF TGTGCCAGCAGGGGACAGGGCCTCTACGAGCAGTACTTC
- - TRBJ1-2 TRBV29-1 CSVENREGYGYTF TGCAGCGTTGAAAACAGGGAGGGGTATGGCTACACCTTC
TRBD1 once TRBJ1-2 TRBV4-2 CASSQAELGQVGGYTF TGTGCCAGCAGCCAAGCCGAACTTGGACAGGTCGGTGGCTACACCTTC
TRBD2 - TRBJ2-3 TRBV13 CASSPSGGFNTDTQYF TGTGCCAGCAGCCCCTCGGGGGGGTTCAACACAGATACGCAGTATTTT
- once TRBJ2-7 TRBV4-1 CASSDPTESSYEQYF TGCGCCAGCAGCGACCCGACGGAGAGCTCCTACGAGCAGTACTTC
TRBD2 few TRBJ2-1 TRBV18 CASSPTSGGFSYNEQFF TGTGCCAGCTCACCAACTAGCGGGGGATTCTCCTACAATGAGCAGTTCTTC
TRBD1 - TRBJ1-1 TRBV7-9 CASTTGGYTEAFF TGTGCCAGCACGACAGGGGGCTATACTGAAGCTTTCTTT
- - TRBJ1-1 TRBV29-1 CSVPDRGTEAFF TGCAGCGTTCCCGACCGGGGAACTGAAGCTTTCTTT
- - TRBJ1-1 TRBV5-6 CASSWLAGGVTEAFF TGTGCCAGCAGCTGGCTTGCCGGTGGCGTCACTGAAGCTTTCTTT
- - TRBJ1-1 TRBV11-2 CASKTGREAFF TGTGCCAGCAAAACAGGGAGGGAGGCTTTCTTT
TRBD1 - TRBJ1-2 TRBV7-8 CASSLVTGETNYGYTF TGTGCCAGCAGCTTAGTGACAGGGGAAACGAACTATGGCTACACCTTC
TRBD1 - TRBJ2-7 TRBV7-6 CASSPGQGYEQYF TGTGCCAGCAGCCCCGGACAGGGCTACGAGCAGTACTTC
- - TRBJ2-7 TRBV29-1 CSVVWTERKSYEQYF TGCAGCGTGGTTTGGACGGAGCGTAAAAGTTACGAGCAGTACTTC
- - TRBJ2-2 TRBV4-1 CASSQAGRKLTGELFF TGCGCCAGCAGCCAAGCCGGTAGAAAATTGACCGGGGAGCTGTTTTTT
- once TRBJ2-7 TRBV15 CATSRVGPVEQYF TGTGCCACCAGCAGAGTAGGACCGGTCGAGCAGTACTTC
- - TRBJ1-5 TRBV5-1 CASSLGALNQPQHF TGCGCCAGCAGCCTCGGAGCTCTCAATCAGCCCCAGCATTTT
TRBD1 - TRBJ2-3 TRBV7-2 CASSSYRQGGTDTQYF TGTGCCAGCAGCTCATACAGACAGGGGGGTACAGATACGCAGTATTTT
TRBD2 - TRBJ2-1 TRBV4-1 CASSGLGGGNNEQFF TGCGCCAGCAGCGGTCTGGGCGGGGGAAACAATGAGCAGTTCTTC
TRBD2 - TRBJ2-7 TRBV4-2 CASSPLAGGPYEQYF TGTGCCAGCAGCCCCTTAGCGGGGGGGCCCTACGAGCAGTACTTC
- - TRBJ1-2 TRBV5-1 CASSSFQEGNYGYTF TGCGCCAGCAGCTCGTTTCAGGAGGGTAACTATGGCTACACCTTC
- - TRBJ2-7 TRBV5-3 CARSLERRGGGSYEQYF TGTGCCAGAAGCTTGGAAAGACGGGGTGGAGGTTCCTACGAGCAGTACTTC
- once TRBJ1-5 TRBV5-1 CASSPDRPNQPQHF TGCGCCAGCAGCCCCGACCGACCCAATCAGCCCCAGCATTTT
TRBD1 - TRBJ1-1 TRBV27 CASSAPRQGATEAFF TGTGCCAGCAGTGCCCCCCGACAGGGGGCAACTGAAGCTTTCTTT
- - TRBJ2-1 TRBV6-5 CASRDSYNEQFF TGTGCCAGCAGGGACAGTTACAATGAGCAGTTCTTC
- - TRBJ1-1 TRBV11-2 CASSSSLNTEAFF TGTGCCAGCAGCTCCAGTTTAAACACTGAAGCTTTCTTT
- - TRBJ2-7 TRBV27 CASSRGDEQYF TGTGCCAGCAGTCGCGGGGACGAGCAGTACTTC
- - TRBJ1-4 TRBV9 CASSASGSPNEKLFF TGTGCCAGCAGCGCCTCGGGGAGTCCTAATGAAAAACTGTTTTTT
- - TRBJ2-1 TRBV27 CASSAGTASYNEQFF TGTGCCAGCAGTGCCGGGACTGCCTCCTACAATGAGCAGTTCTTC
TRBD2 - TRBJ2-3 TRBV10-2 CASSDTGGGTDTQYF TGCGCCAGCAGTGATACGGGGGGGGGCACAGATACGCAGTATTTT
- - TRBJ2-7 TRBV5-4 CASSFAGQPGGEQYF TGTGCCAGCAGCTTTGCGGGGCAACCCGGTGGCGAGCAGTACTTC
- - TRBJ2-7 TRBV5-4 CASSSVPSTHYEQYF TGTGCCAGCAGCTCAGTACCATCCACCCACTACGAGCAGTACTTC
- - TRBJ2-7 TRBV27 CASSGTGNYEQYF TGTGCCAGTAGCGGGACAGGGAACTACGAGCAGTACTTC
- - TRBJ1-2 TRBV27 CASSSAGVNGYTF TGTGCCAGCAGTTCGGCAGGGGTGAATGGCTACACCTTC